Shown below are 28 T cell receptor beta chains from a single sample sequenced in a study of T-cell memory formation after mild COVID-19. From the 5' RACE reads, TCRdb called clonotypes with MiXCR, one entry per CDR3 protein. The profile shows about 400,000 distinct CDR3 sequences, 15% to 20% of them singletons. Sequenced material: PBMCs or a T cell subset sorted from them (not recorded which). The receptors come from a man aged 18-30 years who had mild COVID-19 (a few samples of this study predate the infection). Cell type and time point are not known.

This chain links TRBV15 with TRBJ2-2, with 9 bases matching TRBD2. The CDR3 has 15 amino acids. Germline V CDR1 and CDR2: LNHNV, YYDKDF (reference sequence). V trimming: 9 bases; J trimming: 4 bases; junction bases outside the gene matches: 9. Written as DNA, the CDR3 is TGTGCCACGAGGGAGCGGGGGGTTGGCACCGGGGAGCTGTTTTTT. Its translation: CATRERGVGTGELFF.

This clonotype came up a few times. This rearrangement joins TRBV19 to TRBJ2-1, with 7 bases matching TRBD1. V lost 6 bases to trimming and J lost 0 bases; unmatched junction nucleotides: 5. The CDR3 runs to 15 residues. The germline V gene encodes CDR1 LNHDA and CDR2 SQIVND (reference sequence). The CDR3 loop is CASSVGQSSYNEQFF. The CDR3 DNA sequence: TGTGCCAGTAGCGTGGGACAGAGCTCCTACAATGAGCAGTTCTTC.

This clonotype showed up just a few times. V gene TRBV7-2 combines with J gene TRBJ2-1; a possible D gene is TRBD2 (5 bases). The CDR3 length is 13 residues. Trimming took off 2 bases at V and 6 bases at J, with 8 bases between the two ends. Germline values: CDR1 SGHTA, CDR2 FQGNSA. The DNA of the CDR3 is TGTGCCAGCAGCTTACCCGGGATCAATGAGCAGTTCTTC. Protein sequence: CASSLPGINEQFF.

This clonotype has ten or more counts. The DNA of the CDR3 is TGTGCCAGCAGCCACATCGGAATCTGGCTGAATGAGCAGTTCTTC. Translated: CASSHIGIWLNEQFF. The gene calls are TRBV7-2 and TRBJ2-1; D is uncertain. Trimming cost V 5 bases and J 7 bases, with 18 bases left between them. The length of the CDR3 is 15 residues. Germline lookup yields CDR1 SGHTA and CDR2 FQGNSA.

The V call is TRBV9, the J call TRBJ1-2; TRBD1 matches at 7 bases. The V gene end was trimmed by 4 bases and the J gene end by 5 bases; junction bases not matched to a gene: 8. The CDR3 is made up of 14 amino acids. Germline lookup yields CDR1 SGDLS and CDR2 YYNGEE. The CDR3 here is CASSPPGTVYGYTF. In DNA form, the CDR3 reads TGTGCCAGCAGCCCCCCCGGGACAGTATATGGCTACACCTTC. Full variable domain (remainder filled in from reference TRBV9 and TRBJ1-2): DSGVTQTPKHLITATGQRVTLRCSPRSGDLSVYWYQQSLDQGLQFLIQYYNGEERAKGNILERFSAQQFPDLHSELNLSSLELGDSALYFCASSPPGTVYGYTFGSGTRLTVV.

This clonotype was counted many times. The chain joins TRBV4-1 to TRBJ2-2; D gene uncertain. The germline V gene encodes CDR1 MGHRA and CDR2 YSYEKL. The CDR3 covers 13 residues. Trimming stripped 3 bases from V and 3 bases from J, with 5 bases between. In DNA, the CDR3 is TGCGCCAGCAGCCAGGCCTACACCGGGGAGCTGTTTTTT. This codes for CASSQAYTGELFF.

Written as DNA, the CDR3 is TGTGCCAGCAGTTTAGGCCACGGCTGGAAGCCCCAGCATTTT. It is translated as CASSLGHGWKPQHF. The chain recombines TRBV12-3 or TRBV12-4 with TRBJ1-5; no clear D gene. Trimming removed 1 base from V and 8 bases from J, with 12 bases in between. The length of the CDR3 is 14 residues.

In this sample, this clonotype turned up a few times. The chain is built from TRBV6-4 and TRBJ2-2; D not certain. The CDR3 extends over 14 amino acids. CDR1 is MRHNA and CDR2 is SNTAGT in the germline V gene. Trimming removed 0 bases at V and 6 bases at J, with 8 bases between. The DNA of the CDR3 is TGTGCCAGCAGTGACTCGATATCTCCCGGGGAGCTGTTTTTT. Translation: CASSDSISPGELFF.

The CDR3 sequence: CASTTSSTDTQYF. Here the CDR3 DNA reads TGTGCCAGCACCACTTCTTCCACAGATACGCAGTATTTT. This rearrangement joins TRBV7-2 to TRBJ2-3; D not resolved. CDR3 length: 13 residues. CDR1 and CDR2 from the germline V gene are SGHTA and FQGNSA. V lost 7 bases, J lost 2 bases, and 10 bases lay in between.

CDR3 in DNA: TGCGCCAGCAGGAACGGGACAAATCCCACAGATACGCAGTATTTT. Its translation: CASRNGTNPTDTQYF. The chain recombines TRBV5-1 with TRBJ2-3; maybe TRBD1 (6 bases). The germline V gene encodes CDR1 SGHRS and CDR2 YFSETQ. V was cut by 5 bases and J by 2 bases, with 15 bases left in between. The CDR3 contains 15 residues. The variable domain in full, completed from reference TRBV5-1 and TRBJ2-3, reads KAGVTQTPRYLIKTRGQQVTLSCSPISGHRSVSWYQQTPGQGLQFLFEYFSETQRNKGNFPGRFSGRQFSNSRSEMNVSTLELGDSALYLCASRNGTNPTDTQYFGPGTRLTVL.

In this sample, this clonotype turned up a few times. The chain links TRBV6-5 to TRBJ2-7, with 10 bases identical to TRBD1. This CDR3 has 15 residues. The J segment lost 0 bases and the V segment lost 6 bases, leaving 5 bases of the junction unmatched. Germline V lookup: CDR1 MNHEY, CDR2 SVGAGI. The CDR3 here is CASSWGQGNSYEQYF. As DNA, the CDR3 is TGTGCCAGCAGCTGGGGACAGGGGAACTCCTACGAGCAGTACTTC.

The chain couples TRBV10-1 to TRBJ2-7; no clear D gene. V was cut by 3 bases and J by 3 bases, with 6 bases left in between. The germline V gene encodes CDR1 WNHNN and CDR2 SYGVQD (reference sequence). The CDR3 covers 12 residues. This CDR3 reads CASSDGSYEQYF. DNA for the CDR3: TGCGCCAGCAGTGACGGCAGCTACGAGCAGTACTTC.

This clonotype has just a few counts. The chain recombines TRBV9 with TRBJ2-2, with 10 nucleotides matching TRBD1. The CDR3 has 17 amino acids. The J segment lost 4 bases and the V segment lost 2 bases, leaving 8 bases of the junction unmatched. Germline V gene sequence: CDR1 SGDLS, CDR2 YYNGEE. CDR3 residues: CASSVGGQGVITGELFF. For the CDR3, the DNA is TGTGCCAGCAGCGTGGGAGGACAGGGGGTGATCACCGGGGAGCTGTTTTTT.

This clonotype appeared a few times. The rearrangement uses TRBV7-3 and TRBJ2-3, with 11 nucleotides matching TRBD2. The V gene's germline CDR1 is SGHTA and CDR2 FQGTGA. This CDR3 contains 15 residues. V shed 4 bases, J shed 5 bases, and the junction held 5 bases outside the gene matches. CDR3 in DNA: TGTGCCAGCAGCTACCTAGCGGGGGGCCGAGATACGCAGTATTTT. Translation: CASSYLAGGRDTQYF.

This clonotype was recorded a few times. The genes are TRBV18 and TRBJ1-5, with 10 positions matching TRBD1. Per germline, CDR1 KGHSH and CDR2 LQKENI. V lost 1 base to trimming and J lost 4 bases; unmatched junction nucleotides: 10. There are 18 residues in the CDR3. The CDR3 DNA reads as TGTGCCAGCTCACCACAAAGGGCCGGGACAGGGGAAAATCAGCCCCAGCATTTT. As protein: CASSPQRAGTGENQPQHF.

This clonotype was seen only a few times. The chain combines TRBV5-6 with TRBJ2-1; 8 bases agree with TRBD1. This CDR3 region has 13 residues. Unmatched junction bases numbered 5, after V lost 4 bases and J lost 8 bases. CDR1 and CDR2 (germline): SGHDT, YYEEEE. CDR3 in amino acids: CASSPGQVDEQFF. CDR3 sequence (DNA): TGTGCCAGCAGCCCGGGACAGGTCGATGAGCAGTTCTTC.

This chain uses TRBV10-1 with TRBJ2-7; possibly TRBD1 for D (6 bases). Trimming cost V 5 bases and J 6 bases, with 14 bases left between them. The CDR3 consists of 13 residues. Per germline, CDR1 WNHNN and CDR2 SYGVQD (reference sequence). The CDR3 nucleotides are TGCGCCAGCAGTTACAGACAGGAGCCCGAGCAGTACGTC. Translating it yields CASSYRQEPEQYV.

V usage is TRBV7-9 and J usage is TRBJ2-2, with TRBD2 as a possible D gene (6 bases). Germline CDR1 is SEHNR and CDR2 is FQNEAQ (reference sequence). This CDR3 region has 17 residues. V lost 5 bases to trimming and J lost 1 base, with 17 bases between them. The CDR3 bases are TGTGCCAGCAGCATTACCAATATAGCGGTGAACACCGGGGAGCTGTTTTTT. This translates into CASSITNIAVNTGELFF.

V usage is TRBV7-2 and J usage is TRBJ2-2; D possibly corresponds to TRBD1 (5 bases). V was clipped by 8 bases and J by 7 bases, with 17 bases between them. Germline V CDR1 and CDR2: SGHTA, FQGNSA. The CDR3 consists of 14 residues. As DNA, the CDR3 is TGTGCCAGCTTTTTTTGGGCAGGGAACGGGGAGCTGTTTTTT. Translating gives CASFFWAGNGELFF.

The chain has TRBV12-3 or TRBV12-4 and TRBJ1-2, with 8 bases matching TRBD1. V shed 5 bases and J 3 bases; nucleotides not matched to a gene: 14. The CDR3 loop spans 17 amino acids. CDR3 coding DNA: TGTGCCAGCAGTCCAGGGTTCAGGGGGCAGGGACACTATGGCTACACCTTC. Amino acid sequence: CASSPGFRGQGHYGYTF.

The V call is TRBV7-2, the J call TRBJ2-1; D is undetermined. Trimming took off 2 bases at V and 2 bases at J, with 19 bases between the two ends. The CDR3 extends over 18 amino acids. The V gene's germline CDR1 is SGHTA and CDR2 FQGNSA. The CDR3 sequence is CASSLSPTQSTPYNEQFF. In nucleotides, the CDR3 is TGTGCCAGCAGCTTAAGCCCCACACAATCAACCCCCTACAATGAGCAGTTCTTC. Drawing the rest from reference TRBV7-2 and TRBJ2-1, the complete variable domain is GAGVSQSPSNKVTEKGKDVELRCDPISGHTALYWYRQSLGQGLEFLIYFQGNSAPDKSGLPSDRFSAERTGGSVSTLTIQRTQQEDSAVYLCASSLSPTQSTPYNEQFFGPGTRLTVL.

CDR3 bases: TGTGCCATCGGTGGACCCAATAATTCACCCCTCCACTTT. Translated, it gives CAIGGPNNSPLHF. The rearrangement joins TRBV10-3 to TRBJ1-6; D ambiguous. This CDR3 spans 13 amino acids. Germline lookup yields CDR1 ENHRY and CDR2 SYGVKD. V was trimmed by 8 bases and J by 5 bases, leaving 10 bases between them.

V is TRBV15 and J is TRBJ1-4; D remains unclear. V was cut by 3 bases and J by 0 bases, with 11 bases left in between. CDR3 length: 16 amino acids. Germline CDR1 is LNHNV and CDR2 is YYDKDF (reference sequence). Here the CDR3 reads CATSRTRAATNEKLFF. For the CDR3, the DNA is TGTGCCACCAGCAGGACACGGGCCGCAACTAATGAAAAACTGTTTTTT.

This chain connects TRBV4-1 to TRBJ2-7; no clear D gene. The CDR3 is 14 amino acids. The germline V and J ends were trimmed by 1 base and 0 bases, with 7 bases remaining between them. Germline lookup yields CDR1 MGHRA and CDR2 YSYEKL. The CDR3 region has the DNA TGCGCCAGCAGCCAAGGTCCGGTCTCCTACGAGCAGTACTTC. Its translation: CASSQGPVSYEQYF.

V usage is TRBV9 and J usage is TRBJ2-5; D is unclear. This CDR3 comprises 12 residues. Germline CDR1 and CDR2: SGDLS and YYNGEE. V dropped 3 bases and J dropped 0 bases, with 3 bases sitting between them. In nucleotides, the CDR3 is TGTGCCAGCAGCGCCCACCAAGAGACCCAGTACTTC. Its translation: CASSAHQETQYF.

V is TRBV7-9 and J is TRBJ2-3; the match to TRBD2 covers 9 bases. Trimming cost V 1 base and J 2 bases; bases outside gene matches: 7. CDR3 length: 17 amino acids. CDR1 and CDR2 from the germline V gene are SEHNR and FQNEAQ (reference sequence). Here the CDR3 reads CASSLVWASGATDTQYF. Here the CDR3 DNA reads TGTGCCAGCAGCTTAGTTTGGGCTAGCGGGGCCACAGATACGCAGTATTTT.

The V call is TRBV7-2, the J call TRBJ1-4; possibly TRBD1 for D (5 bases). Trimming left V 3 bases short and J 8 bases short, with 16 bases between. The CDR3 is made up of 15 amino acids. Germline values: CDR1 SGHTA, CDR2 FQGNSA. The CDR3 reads CASSFVWGGDEKLFF. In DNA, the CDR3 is TGTGCCAGCAGCTTTGTTTGGGGGGGAGACGAAAAACTGTTTTTT.

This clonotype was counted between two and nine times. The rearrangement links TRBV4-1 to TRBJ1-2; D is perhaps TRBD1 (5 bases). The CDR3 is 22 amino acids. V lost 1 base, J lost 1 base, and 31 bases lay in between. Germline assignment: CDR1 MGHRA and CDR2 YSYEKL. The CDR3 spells CASSQVNYLVWGTVRNNYGYTF. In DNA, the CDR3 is TGCGCCAGCAGCCAAGTTAACTATTTAGTATGGGGGACGGTGAGAAATAACTATGGCTACACCTTC.